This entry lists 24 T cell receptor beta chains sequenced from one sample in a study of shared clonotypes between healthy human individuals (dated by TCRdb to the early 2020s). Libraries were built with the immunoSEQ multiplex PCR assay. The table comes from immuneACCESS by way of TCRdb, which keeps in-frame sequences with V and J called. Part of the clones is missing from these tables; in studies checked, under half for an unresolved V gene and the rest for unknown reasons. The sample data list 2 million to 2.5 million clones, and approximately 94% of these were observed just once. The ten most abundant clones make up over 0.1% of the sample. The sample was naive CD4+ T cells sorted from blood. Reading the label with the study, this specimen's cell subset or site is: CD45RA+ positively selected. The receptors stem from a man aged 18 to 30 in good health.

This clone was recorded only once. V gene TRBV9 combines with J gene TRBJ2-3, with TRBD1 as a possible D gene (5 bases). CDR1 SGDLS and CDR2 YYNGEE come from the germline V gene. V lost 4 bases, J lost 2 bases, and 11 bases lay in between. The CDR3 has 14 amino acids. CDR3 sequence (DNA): TGTGCCAGCAGCCCCCGACAGACCACAGATACGCAGTATTTT. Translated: CASSPRQTTDTQYF.

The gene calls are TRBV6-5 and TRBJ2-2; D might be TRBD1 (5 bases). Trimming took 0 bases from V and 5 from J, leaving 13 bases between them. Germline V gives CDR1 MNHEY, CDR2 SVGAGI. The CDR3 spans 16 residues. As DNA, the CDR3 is TGTGCCAGCAGTTACTCGATTCAGGGCTTAACCGGGGAGCTGTTTTTT. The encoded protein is CASSYSIQGLTGELFF.

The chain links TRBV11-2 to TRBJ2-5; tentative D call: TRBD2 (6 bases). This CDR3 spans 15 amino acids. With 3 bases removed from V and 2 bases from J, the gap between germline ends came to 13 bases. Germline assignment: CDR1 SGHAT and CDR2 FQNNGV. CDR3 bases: TGTGCCAGCAGCTTCGTTAGCGGCTCACAAGAGACCCAGTACTTC. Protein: CASSFVSGSQETQYF.

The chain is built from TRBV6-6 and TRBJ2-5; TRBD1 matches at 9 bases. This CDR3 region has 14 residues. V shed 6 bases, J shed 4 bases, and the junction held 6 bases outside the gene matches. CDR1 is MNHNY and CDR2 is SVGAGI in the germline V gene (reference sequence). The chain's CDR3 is CASRPGQGRETQYF. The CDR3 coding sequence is TGTGCCAGCAGGCCTGGACAGGGGAGAGAGACCCAGTACTTC.

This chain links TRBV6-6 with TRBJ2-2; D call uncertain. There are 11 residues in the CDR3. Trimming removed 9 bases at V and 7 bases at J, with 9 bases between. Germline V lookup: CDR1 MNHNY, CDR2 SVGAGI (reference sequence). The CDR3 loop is CASLRGGELFF. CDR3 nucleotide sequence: TGTGCCAGTCTACGTGGCGGGGAGCTGTTTTTT.

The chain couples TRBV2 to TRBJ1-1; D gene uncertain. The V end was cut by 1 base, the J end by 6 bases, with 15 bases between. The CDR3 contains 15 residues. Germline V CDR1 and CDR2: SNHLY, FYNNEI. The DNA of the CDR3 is TGTGCCAGCAGTGAAGGTTTTGTGTCAGGCCCTGAAGCTTTCTTT. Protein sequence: CASSEGFVSGPEAFF.

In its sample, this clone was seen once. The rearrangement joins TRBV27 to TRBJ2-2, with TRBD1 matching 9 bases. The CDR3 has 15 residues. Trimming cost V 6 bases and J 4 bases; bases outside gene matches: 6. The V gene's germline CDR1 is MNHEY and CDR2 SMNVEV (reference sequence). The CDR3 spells CASRRDRVPTGELFF. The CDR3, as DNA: TGTGCCAGCAGAAGGGACAGGGTGCCCACCGGGGAGCTGTTTTTT.

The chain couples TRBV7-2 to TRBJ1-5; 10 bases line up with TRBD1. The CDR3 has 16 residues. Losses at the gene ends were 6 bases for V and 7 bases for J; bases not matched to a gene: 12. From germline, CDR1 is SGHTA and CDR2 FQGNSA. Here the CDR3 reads CASSPAGTGVRQPQHF. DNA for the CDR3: TGTGCCAGCAGTCCCGCCGGGACAGGGGTACGACAGCCCCAGCATTTT. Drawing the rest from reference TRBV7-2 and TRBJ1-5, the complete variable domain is GAGVSQSPSNKVTEKGKDVELRCDPISGHTALYWYRQSLGQGLEFLIYFQGNSAPDKSGLPSDRFSAERTGGSVSTLTIQRTQQEDSAVYLCASSPAGTGVRQPQHFGDGTRLSIL.

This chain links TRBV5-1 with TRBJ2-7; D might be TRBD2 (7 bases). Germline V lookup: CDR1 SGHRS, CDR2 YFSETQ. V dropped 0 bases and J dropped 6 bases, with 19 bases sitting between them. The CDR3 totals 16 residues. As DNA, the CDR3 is TGCGCCAGCAGCTTGGGGTCCATCGGGGGGCTAGGCGAGCAGTACTTC. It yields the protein CASSLGSIGGLGEQYF.

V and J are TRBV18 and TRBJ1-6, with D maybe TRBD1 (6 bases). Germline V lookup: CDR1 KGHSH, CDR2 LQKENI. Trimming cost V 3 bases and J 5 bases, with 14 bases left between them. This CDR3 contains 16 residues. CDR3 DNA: TGTGCCAGCTCACCTAGCCGGACAGCTAATAATTCACCCCTCCACTTT. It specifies CASSPSRTANNSPLHF.

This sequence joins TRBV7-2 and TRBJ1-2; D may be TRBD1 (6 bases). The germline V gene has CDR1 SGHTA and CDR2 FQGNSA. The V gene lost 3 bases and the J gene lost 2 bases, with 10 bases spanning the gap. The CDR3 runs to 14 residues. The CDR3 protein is CASSFWTENYGYTF. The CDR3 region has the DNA TGTGCCAGCAGCTTTTGGACAGAAAACTATGGCTACACCTTC.

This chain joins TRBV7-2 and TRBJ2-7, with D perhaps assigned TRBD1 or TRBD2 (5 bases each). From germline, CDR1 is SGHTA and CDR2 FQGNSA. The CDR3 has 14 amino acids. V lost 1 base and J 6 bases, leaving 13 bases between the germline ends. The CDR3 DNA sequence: TGTGCCAGCAGCTTAGTTATTGTGGGGGTCGAGCAGTACTTC. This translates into CASSLVIVGVEQYF.

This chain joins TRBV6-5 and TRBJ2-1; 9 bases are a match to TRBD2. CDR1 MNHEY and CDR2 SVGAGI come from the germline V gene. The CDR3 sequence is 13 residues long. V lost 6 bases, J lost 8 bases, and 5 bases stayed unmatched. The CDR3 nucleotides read TGTGCCAGCAGACTTAGCGGGGGTGATGAGCAGTTCTTC. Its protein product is CASRLSGGDEQFF.

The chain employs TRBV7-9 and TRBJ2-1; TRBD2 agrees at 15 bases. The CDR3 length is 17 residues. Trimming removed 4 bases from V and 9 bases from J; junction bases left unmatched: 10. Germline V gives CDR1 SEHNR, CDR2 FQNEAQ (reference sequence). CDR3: CASSWRTSGGALAEQFF. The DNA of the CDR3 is TGTGCCAGCAGCTGGAGGACTAGCGGGGGGGCCCTGGCTGAGCAGTTCTTC.

CDR3: CSVDGTSYGYTF. In nucleotides, the CDR3 is TGCAGCGTTGACGGGACGAGCTATGGCTACACCTTC. V and J are TRBV29-1 and TRBJ1-2; D might be TRBD1 (5 bases). Germline values: CDR1 SQVTM, CDR2 ANQGSEA. CDR3 length equals 12 residues. V was trimmed by 3 bases and J by 4 bases, leaving 9 bases between them. Using reference TRBV29-1 and TRBJ1-2 for the parts outside the CDR3, the full variable domain is SAVISQKPSRDICQRGTSLTIQCQVDSQVTMMFWYRQQPGQSLTLIATANQGSEATYESGFVIDKFPISRPNLTFSTLTVSNMSPEDSSIYLCSVDGTSYGYTFGSGTRLTVV.

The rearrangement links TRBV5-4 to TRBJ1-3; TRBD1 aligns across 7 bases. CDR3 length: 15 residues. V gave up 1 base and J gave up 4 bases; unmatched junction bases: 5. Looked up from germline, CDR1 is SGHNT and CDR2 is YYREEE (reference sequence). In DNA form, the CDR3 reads TGTGCCAGCAGCTTGAAGGGGGCAGCGGGAAACACCATATATTTT. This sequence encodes CASSLKGAAGNTIYF.

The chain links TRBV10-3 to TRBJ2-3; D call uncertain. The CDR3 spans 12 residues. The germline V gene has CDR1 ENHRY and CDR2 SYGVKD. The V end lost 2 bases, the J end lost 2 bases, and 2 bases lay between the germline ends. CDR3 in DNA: TGTGCCATCAGTGAGCACACAGATACGCAGTATTTT. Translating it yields CAISEHTDTQYF.

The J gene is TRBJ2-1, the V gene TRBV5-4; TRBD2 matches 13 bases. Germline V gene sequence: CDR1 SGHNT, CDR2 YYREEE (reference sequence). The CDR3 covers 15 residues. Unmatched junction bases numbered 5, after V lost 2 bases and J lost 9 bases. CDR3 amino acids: CASSLLAGGPSEQFF. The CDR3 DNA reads TGTGCCAGCAGCTTACTAGCGGGGGGGCCCAGTGAGCAGTTCTTC.

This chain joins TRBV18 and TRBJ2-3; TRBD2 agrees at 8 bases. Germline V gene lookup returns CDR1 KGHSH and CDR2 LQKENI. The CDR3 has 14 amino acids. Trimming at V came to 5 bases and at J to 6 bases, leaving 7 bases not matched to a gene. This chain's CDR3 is CASSSQAGEDTQYF. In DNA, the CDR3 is TGTGCCAGCTCATCTCAAGCGGGAGAGGATACGCAGTATTTT.

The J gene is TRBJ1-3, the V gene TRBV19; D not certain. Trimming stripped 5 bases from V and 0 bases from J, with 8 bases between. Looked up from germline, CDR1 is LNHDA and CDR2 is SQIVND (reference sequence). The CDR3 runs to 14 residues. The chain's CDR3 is CASSYLDSGNTIYF. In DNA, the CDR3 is TGTGCCAGTAGTTACCTAGACTCTGGAAACACCATATATTTT.

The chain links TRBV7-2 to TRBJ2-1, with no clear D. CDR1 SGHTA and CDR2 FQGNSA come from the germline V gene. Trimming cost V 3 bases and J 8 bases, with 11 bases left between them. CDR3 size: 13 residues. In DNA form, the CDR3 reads TGTGCCAGCAGCTTTCAGGTGGTCGATGAGCAGTTCTTC. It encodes CASSFQVVDEQFF.

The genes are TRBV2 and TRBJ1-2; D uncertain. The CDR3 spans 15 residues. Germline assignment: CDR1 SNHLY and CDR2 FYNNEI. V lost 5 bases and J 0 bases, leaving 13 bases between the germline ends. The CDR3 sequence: CASSIPGKANYGYTF. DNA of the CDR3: TGTGCCAGCAGTATTCCCGGGAAAGCTAACTATGGCTACACCTTC.

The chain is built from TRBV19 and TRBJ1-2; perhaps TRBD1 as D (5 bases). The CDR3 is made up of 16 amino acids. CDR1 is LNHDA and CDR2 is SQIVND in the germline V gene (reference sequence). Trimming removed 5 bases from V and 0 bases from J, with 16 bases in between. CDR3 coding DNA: TGTGCCAGTAGTCCGCTCTTATCGACAGCTAACTATGGCTACACCTTC. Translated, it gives CASSPLLSTANYGYTF.

This CDR3 is CASSQEDPSGTDTQYF. Here the CDR3 DNA reads TGCGCCAGCAGCCAAGAAGACCCCTCAGGTACAGATACGCAGTATTTT. V is TRBV4-3 and J is TRBJ2-3; D gene unclear. The germline V and J ends were trimmed by 0 bases and 3 bases, with 13 bases remaining between them. Germline values: CDR1 LGHNA, CDR2 YSLEER. The CDR3 runs 16 residues.